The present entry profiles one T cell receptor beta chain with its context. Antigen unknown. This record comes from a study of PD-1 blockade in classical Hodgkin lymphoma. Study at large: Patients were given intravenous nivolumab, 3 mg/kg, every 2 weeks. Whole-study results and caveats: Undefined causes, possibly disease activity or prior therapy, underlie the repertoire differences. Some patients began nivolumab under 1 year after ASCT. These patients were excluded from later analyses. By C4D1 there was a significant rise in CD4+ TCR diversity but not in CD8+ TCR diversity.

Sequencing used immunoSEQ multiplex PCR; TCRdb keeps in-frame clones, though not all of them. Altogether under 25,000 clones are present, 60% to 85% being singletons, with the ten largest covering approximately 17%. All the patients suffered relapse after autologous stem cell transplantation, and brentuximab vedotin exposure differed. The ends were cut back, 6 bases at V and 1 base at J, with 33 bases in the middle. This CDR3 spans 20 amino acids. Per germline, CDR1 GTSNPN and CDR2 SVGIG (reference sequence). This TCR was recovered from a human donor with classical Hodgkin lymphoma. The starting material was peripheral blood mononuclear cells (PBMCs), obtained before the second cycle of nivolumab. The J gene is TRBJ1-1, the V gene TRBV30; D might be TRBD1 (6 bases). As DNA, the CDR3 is TGTGCCTGCATCCCCAACTCCGTATTGCTAAGGGGGACACAGAACACTGAAGCTTTCTTT. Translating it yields CACIPNSVLLRGTQNTEAFF.